Presented here are 13 T cell receptor beta chains from one specimen sequenced in a study of persistence of HIV-infected CD4 T cells. This was the immunoSEQ version 4 assay in survey mode. Assay used: immunoSEQ multiplex PCR; TCRdb lists only in-frame clones, some missing. Here the sample spans some 40,000 clones, more than 85% being singletons. Nonspecific anti-CD3/anti-CD28 bead stimulation represents the broad CD4+ T cell repertoire. CD4+ T cells upregulating both CD40 ligand and CD69 were sorted as responding cells. No cognate antigen is known for these TCRs. Source: CD4+ T cells sorted from PBMCs after approximately 19-hour stimulation, taken from a patient who received antiretroviral therapy. Receptor source: an adult man with HIV who was CMV-seropositive.

The V and J genes are TRBV21-1 and TRBJ2-1; the D call in the table, TRBD1, was not verified against the DNA. TRBV21-1 is recorded as a pseudogene. This CDR3 is 16 amino acids long. The CDR3 sequence: CASSMQGAPPYNEQFF. The CDR3 DNA follows: TGTGCCAGCAGCATGCAGGGGGCGCCCCCGTACAATGAGCAGTTCTTC.

The V gene is TRBV3-1 (or the pseudogene TRBV3-2), the J gene TRBJ2-7; a weak D match, TRBD2 (6 bases). Germline lookup yields CDR1 LGHDT and CDR2 YNNKEL (reference sequence). This CDR3 has 18 amino acids. V dropped 2 bases and J dropped 3 bases, with 23 bases sitting between them. The CDR3 nucleotides read TGTGCCAGCAGCCAACTAGGCTTCCTTGCGGGAACCTACTACGAGCAGTACTTC. Translation gives CASSQLGFLAGTYYEQYF.

V and J are TRBV6-5 and TRBJ2-3, with D perhaps matching TRBD2 (6 bases). Trimming took off 2 bases at V and 2 bases at J, with 11 bases between the two ends. CDR1 and CDR2 (germline): MNHEY, SVGAGI. The CDR3 covers 15 residues. The CDR3 coding sequence is TGTGCCAGCAGTTACGGCGCGGGGTTCACAGATACGCAGTATTTT. It codes for CASSYGAGFTDTQYF.

This rearrangement joins TRBV11-1 to TRBJ2-1; tentatively, D is TRBD2 (7 bases). Per germline, CDR1 SGHAT and CDR2 FQDESV (reference sequence). V lost 6 bases, J lost 3 bases, and 15 bases lay in between. The CDR3 is 15 residues long. The CDR3 nucleotides are TGTGCCAGCAGTCCGCGGGGGACAAACTACAATGAGCAGTTCTTC. As protein: CASSPRGTNYNEQFF.

V usage is TRBV3-1 (or the pseudogene TRBV3-2) and J usage is TRBJ2-1; 8 nucleotides align to TRBD2. In germline, CDR1 is LGHDT, CDR2 YNNKEL (reference sequence). This CDR3 has 17 residues. V shed 0 bases and J 6 bases; nucleotides not matched to a gene: 10. The CDR3 bases are TGTGCCAGCAGCCAAGATATTGCGGGGGGCCCAGCCAATGAGCAGTTCTTC. Its translation is CASSQDIAGGPANEQFF.

This clone was detected once. The chain carries TRBV3-1 (or the pseudogene TRBV3-2) and TRBJ2-7; maybe TRBD1 (5 bases). Trimming cost V 1 base and J 3 bases, with 13 bases left between them. Germline V gene lookup returns CDR1 LGHDT and CDR2 YNNKEL (reference sequence). This CDR3 region has 15 residues. CDR3 loop: CASSQGRQGDYEQYF. CDR3 sequence (DNA): TGTGCCAGCAGCCAAGGTAGGCAGGGTGACTACGAGCAGTACTTC.

This chain uses TRBV6-5 with TRBJ2-5, with D possibly TRBD2 on 6 matching bases. This CDR3 spans 13 amino acids. V was trimmed by 10 bases and J by 3 bases, leaving 15 bases between them. Germline values: CDR1 MNHEY, CDR2 SVGAGI. The CDR3 protein is CATPPPSEETQYF. The CDR3 DNA follows: TGTGCCACCCCCCCACCTAGCGAAGAGACCCAGTACTTC.

The CDR3: CSAPGQGKAFF. CDR3 DNA: TGCAGTGCTCCTGGACAGGGAAAAGCTTTCTTT. The chain recombines TRBV20-1 with TRBJ1-1, with 8 bases identical to TRBD1. Per the germline V gene, CDR1 is DFQATT and CDR2 is SNEGSKA (reference sequence). Trimming removed 5 bases from V and 9 bases from J; junction bases left unmatched: 5. The CDR3 spans 11 residues.

The chain couples TRBV9 to TRBJ1-2, with D possibly being TRBD1 (6 bases). The CDR3 sequence is 14 residues long. CDR1 is SGDLS, CDR2 YYNGEE, per germline. Trimming shortened V by 4 bases and J by 8 bases, and 18 bases separated the two germline ends. For the CDR3, the DNA is TGTGCCAGCAGCAGGGGGGGGTCAGTCTACGGCTACACCTTC. It yields the protein CASSRGGSVYGYTF.

The gene calls are TRBV27 and TRBJ2-3, with a possible D match to TRBD1 (5 bases). Per germline, CDR1 MNHEY and CDR2 SMNVEV (reference sequence). CDR3 size: 14 residues. The V end was cut by 2 bases, the J end by 3 bases, with 9 bases between. Here the CDR3 DNA reads TGTGCCAGCAGTTTAGAAAGGGGAACAGATACGCAGTATTTT. Protein sequence: CASSLERGTDTQYF.

This chain connects TRBV7-9 to TRBJ1-4; no reliable D call. This CDR3 has 14 residues. CDR1 is SEHNR and CDR2 is FQNEAQ in the germline V gene (reference sequence). The V end lost 5 bases, the J end lost 6 bases, and 13 bases lay between the germline ends. The CDR3 loop is CASSPDRWDEKLFF. In DNA, the CDR3 is TGTGCCAGCAGCCCGGACCGCTGGGATGAAAAACTGTTTTTT.

This clone was seen once. V usage is TRBV7-8 and J usage is TRBJ2-7, with D possibly called TRBD1 or TRBD2 (5 bases each). Germline V gene sequence: CDR1 SGHVS, CDR2 FQNEAQ. With 5 bases removed from V and 6 bases from J, the gap between germline ends came to 11 bases. The CDR3 is 12 residues long. This CDR3 is CASSHGTTEQYF. The CDR3 nucleotides are TGTGCCAGCAGCCACGGGACCACCGAGCAGTACTTC.

The chain employs TRBV9 and TRBJ2-7; no definite D call. Trimming shortened V by 0 bases and J by 0 bases, and 10 bases separated the two germline ends. Germline loops: CDR1 SGDLS, CDR2 YYNGEE. This CDR3 spans 15 amino acids. CDR3: CASSVDPSLSYEQYF. CDR3 DNA: TGTGCCAGCAGCGTAGATCCCAGTCTCTCCTACGAGCAGTACTTC.